The rows below give T cell receptor beta chains drawn from one sample of a study of blood T cell repertoires in COVID-19. Clones were read by immunoSEQ multiplex PCR, and TCRdb kept only the in-frame ones, dropping some. The data contain around 97,000 clones, 70% to 85% of them singletons. The sequencing sample was made of peripheral blood. The receptors come from a man aged 70 or older with acute or convalescent COVID-19. Each CDR3 is given with its conserved first and last residue. Each record gives: V gene, J gene, clone size, D gene, CDR3 protein, CDR3 DNA. D genes are given only for firm matches. Part of the rows lack a size; the others show once, few, many or a class for expanded clones.

TRBV27,TRBJ2-1,.,TRBD2,CASKRSGSSYNEQFF,TGTGCCAGCAAGAGAAGCGGGAGTTCCTACAATGAGCAGTTCTTC
TRBV4-1,TRBJ1-4,few,.,CASSQDRGSSNEKLFF,TGCGCCAGCAGCCAAGATCGAGGCAGCTCTAATGAAAAACTGTTTTTT
TRBV4-1,TRBJ2-5,few,.,CASSQAGTRTLETQYF,TGCGCCAGCAGCCAAGCCGGGACTCGGACCTTAGAGACCCAGTACTTC
TRBV18,TRBJ2-1,.,TRBD1,CASSPAGRDRGSSEQFF,TGTGCCAGCTCACCCGCCGGCCGGGACAGGGGTTCGAGTGAGCAGTTCTTC
TRBV10-3,TRBJ2-7,.,.,CAISESKVAAMNVGYF,TGTGCCATCAGTGAGTCGAAGGTAGCGGCCATGAATGTGGGGTACTTC
TRBV2,TRBJ2-1,.,.,CASTSPVGNEQFF,TGTGCCAGCACCAGTCCCGTTGGTAATGAGCAGTTCTTC
TRBV2,TRBJ1-2,.,.,CASSGVGGLDGYTF,TGTGCCAGCAGTGGGGTCGGGGGTTTGGACGGCTACACCTTC
TRBV28,TRBJ2-7,.,.,CASGSDRPVYEQYF,TGTGCCAGCGGTTCGGACAGACCCGTCTACGAGCAGTACTTC
TRBV20-1,TRBJ2-7,.,TRBD1,CSASPGQGAYEQYF,TGCAGTGCTAGTCCGGGACAGGGGGCCTACGAGCAGTACTTC
TRBV3-1/TRBV3-2,TRBJ1-5,few,.,CASSPRELQVPNQPQHF,TGTGCCAGCAGCCCACGGGAATTGCAAGTACCCAATCAGCCCCAGCATTTT
TRBV7-8,TRBJ1-1,.,TRBD1,CASSLADRGSTEAFF,TGTGCCAGCAGCTTAGCGGACAGGGGATCGACTGAAGCTTTCTTT
TRBV19,TRBJ2-1,.,.,CASSIDRQGEQFF,TGTGCCAGTAGTATAGATAGGCAGGGTGAGCAGTTCTTC
TRBV7-2,TRBJ1-1,many,TRBD1,CASSLGGQGIFTEAFF,TGTGCCAGCAGCTTAGGGGGACAGGGGATATTCACTGAAGCTTTCTTT
TRBV5-1,TRBJ2-7,.,TRBD1,CASSLGTGTASYWQYF,TGCGCCAGCAGCTTGGGAACCGGGACAGCATCCTACTGGCAGTACTTC
TRBV6-5,TRBJ1-6,.,.,CASSSPTQGVSPLHF,TGTGCCAGCAGTTCCCCAACACAGGGCGTTTCACCCCTCCACTTT
TRBV19,TRBJ2-3,.,TRBD2,CASSQTGGPKDTQYF,TGTGCCAGTAGTCAGACGGGGGGGCCAAAAGATACGCAGTATTTT
TRBV7-9,TRBJ1-4,.,.,CASSQLTTNEKLFF,TGTGCCAGCAGCCAACTTACAACTAATGAAAAACTGTTTTTT
TRBV7-8,TRBJ2-7,once,TRBD2,CASSDRGLAGGYEQYF,TGTGCCAGCAGCGATCGTGGGCTAGCGGGAGGCTACGAGCAGTACTTC
TRBV6-1,TRBJ2-1,.,TRBD1,CASSVRTGGFPSEQFF,TGTGCCAGCAGTGTTAGGACAGGTGGTTTTCCCTCCGAGCAGTTCTTC
TRBV3-1/TRBV3-2,TRBJ2-1,.,.,CASSQEIPGLTLHNEQFF,TGTGCCAGCAGCCAAGAAATACCGGGACTCACTCTTCACAATGAGCAGTTCTTC
TRBV7-2,TRBJ2-3,.,.,CASSLGPLTDTQYF,TGTGCCAGCAGCTTAGGGCCGCTCACAGATACGCAGTATTTT
TRBV7-3,TRBJ1-1,.,.,CASSLTSVRMNTEAFF,TGTGCCAGCAGCTTAACCTCGGTCAGGATGAACACTGAAGCTTTCTTT
TRBV4-1,TRBJ1-5,.,.,CASSQGPRVDQPQHF,TGCGCCAGCAGCCAAGGTCCGAGGGTAGATCAGCCCCAGCATTTT
TRBV5-4,TRBJ2-2,.,TRBD2,CASSPLAGVTGELFF,TGTGCCAGCAGCCCGCTGGCGGGAGTTACCGGGGAGCTGTTTTTT
TRBV7-8,TRBJ2-3,.,.,CASRSQPSTDTQYF,TGTGCCAGCAGATCACAGCCAAGCACAGATACGCAGTATTTT
TRBV7-6,TRBJ1-2,once,.,CASSLESVQTTKYGYTF,TGTGCCAGCAGCTTAGAATCGGTCCAGACGACTAAATATGGCTACACCTTC
TRBV19,TRBJ1-2,.,TRBD1,CASLSAGQAETF,TGTGCCAGTCTCTCTGCTGGACAGGCGGAGACCTTC
TRBV2,TRBJ2-2,.,.,CASTGNVNTGELFF,TGTGCCAGCACGGGGAACGTGAACACCGGGGAGCTGTTTTTT
TRBV3-1/TRBV3-2,TRBJ1-3,few,.,CASSQDPGTYRSGNTIYF,TGTGCCAGCAGCCAAGACCCCGGGACATACCGCTCTGGAAACACCATATATTTT
TRBV3-1/TRBV3-2,TRBJ1-5,.,TRBD1,CASSQMTGGLQPQHF,TGTGCCAGCAGCCAAATGACAGGGGGCCTTCAGCCCCAGCATTTT
TRBV7-9,TRBJ2-1,once,.,CASSLEVSGAEQFF,TGTGCCAGCAGCTTAGAGGTTAGCGGTGCGGAGCAGTTCTTC
TRBV6-5,TRBJ2-2,once,.,CASRRGRDYTGELFF,TGTGCCAGCAGGCGGGGGCGCGACTACACCGGGGAGCTGTTTTTT
TRBV5-1,TRBJ1-1,few,.,CASSFDSVEAFF,TGCGCCAGCAGCTTCGACAGCGTTGAAGCTTTCTTT
TRBV7-2,TRBJ1-5,.,.,CASSSQVLGNQPQHF,TGTGCCAGCAGCTCTCAGGTTTTGGGCAATCAGCCCCAGCATTTT
TRBV12-3/TRBV12-4,TRBJ2-1,.,TRBD1,CASSSTDRARRFF,TGTGCCAGCAGTTCGACCGACAGGGCGAGGCGGTTCTTC